The 27 T cell receptor beta chains below come from one sample, sequenced in a study of tumor-infiltrating lymphocytes in oesophageal squamous cell carcinoma. TCRdb used MiXCR to reprocess the PCR reads, holding one entry per CDR3 protein. Among over 10,000 distinct CDR3 sequences listed, around 60% were seen once. Sample: esophageal tumor tissue. All receptors derive from a female donor with esophageal squamous cell carcinoma.

In its sample, this clonotype is hyperexpanded. The rearrangement joins TRBV7-8 to TRBJ2-3, with D perhaps TRBD1 (6 bases). CDR1 is SGHVS, CDR2 FQNEAQ, per germline. The CDR3 has 15 amino acids. Trimming shortened V by 5 bases and J by 0 bases, and 12 bases separated the two germline ends. The CDR3: CASSRTVLSTDTQYF. The DNA for the CDR3 is TGTGCCAGCAGCCGGACAGTCTTGAGCACAGATACGCAGTATTTT. Together with reference TRBV7-8 and TRBJ2-3, the CDR3 gives the full variable domain: GAGVSQSPRYKVAKRGQDVALRCDPISGHVSLFWYQQALGQGPEFLTYFQNEAQLDKSGLPSDRFFAERPEGSVSTLKIQRTQQEDSAVYLCASSRTVLSTDTQYFGPGTRLTVL.

To note about this clonotype: At one of its ends the junction is not consistent with the germline gene, which may arise from a read error. The genes are TRBV7-6 and TRBJ2-5; 12 nucleotides match TRBD2. Germline CDR1 reads SGHVS; CDR2 reads FNYEAQ. The CDR3 has 15 residues. CDR3 in DNA: TGTGCTAGCAGCCCGACTAGCGGGGGTTACAATGAGCAGTACTTC. Protein sequence: CASSPTSGGYNEQYF.

J is TRBJ2-5 and V is TRBV12-3 or TRBV12-4; 13 bases agree with TRBD2. The DNA end is a closer match to TRBJ2-1, so the J assignment may be wrong. The CDR3 has 15 residues. The chain's CDR3 is CASRRTSGGDNEQFF. The CDR3 DNA is TGTGCCAGCAGAAGGACTAGCGGGGGCGACAATGAGCAGTTCTTC.

The chain has TRBV24-1 and TRBJ2-5, with 7 nucleotides matching TRBD1. V lost 7 bases to trimming and J lost 6 bases; unmatched junction nucleotides: 7. Germline lookup yields CDR1 KGHDR and CDR2 SFDVKD. The CDR3 is made up of 13 amino acids. The CDR3 nucleotides read TGTGCCACCAGCCGGACAGGTCAGAAGACCCAGTACTTC. Protein product: CATSRTGQKTQYF.

Worth noting for this clonotype: One end of the junction varies from germline; a read error may be responsible. The CDR3: CASSSTLKRDLYEQYF. The CDR3, as DNA: TGTGCCAGCAGCTCTACGCTCAAACGGGACTTATACGAGCAGTACTTT. The chain combines TRBV7-1 with TRBJ1-6; maybe TRBD1 (5 bases). TRBV7-1 is annotated as an ORF whose role is uncertain. This CDR3 comprises 16 residues.

By share of the sample, this clonotype is medium-sized (0.01 to 0.1%). This chain connects TRBV4-1 to TRBJ2-1, with D perhaps being TRBD1 or TRBD2 (5 bases each). This CDR3 comprises 14 residues. Germline loops: CDR1 MGHRA, CDR2 YSYEKL. V lost 2 bases and J lost 5, with 10 bases in between. The CDR3 DNA follows: TGCGCCAGCAGCCAACAACGGGGCGACAATGAGCAGTTCTTC. Translation gives CASSQQRGDNEQFF.

This clonotype was found a few times. V gene TRBV4-2 combines with J gene TRBJ2-3; D is ambiguous. The CDR3 totals 14 residues. Germline-derived CDR1 and CDR2 are LGHNA and YNFKEQ. V lost 4 bases and J lost 7, with 15 bases in between. Written as DNA, the CDR3 is TGTGCCAGCAGCCCTATGGTCCTAAGGCATACGCAGTATTTT. This translates into CASSPMVLRHTQYF.

This clonotype was detected a few times. The chain couples TRBV7-9 to TRBJ2-1; 8 bases map to TRBD2. Germline loops: CDR1 SEHNR, CDR2 FQNEAQ (reference sequence). V gave up 1 base and J gave up 8 bases; unmatched junction bases: 7. The CDR3 is made up of 15 amino acids. The CDR3 coding sequence is TGTGCCAGCAGCTTAGACGGGGGGGCGTCGGATGAGCAGTTCTTC. Translating it yields CASSLDGGASDEQFF.

This clonotype turned up a few times. The junction shows a germline mismatch at one end, possibly a read error. The V call is TRBV6-6, the J call TRBJ2-3; D unclear. The length of the CDR3 is 13 residues. The germline gives CDR1 MNHNY, CDR2 SVGAGI (reference sequence). The CDR3 loop is CASSYSDTETQYF. CDR3 DNA sequence: TGTGCCAGCAGTTACTCGGATACAGAAACGCAGTATTTT.

This clonotype was observed a few times. The chain joins TRBV7-6 to TRBJ2-5; tentative D call: TRBD1 (6 bases). The V gene's germline CDR1 is SGHVS and CDR2 FNYEAQ. CDR3 size: 14 residues. Trimming took 5 bases from V and 3 from J, leaving 13 bases between them. The CDR3 reads CASSPNPGEETQYF. CDR3 nucleotides: TGTGCCAGCAGCCCTAATCCAGGGGAAGAGACCCAGTACTTC.

The rearrangement links TRBV28 to TRBJ2-1; 9 nucleotides align to TRBD1. The J segment lost 5 bases and the V segment lost 7 bases, leaving 15 bases of the junction unmatched. Per the germline V gene, CDR1 is MDHEN and CDR2 is SYDVKM. The CDR3 runs to 17 residues. CDR3 in amino acids: CASKGQPGQGKNNEQFF. The CDR3 DNA reads TGTGCCAGCAAGGGTCAGCCGGGACAGGGCAAGAACAATGAGCAGTTCTTC. Using reference TRBV28 and TRBJ2-1 for the parts outside the CDR3, the full variable domain is DVKVTQSSRYLVKRTGEKVFLECVQDMDHENMFWYRQDPGLGLRLIYFSYDVKMKEKGDIPEGYSVSREKKERFSLILESASTNQTSMYLCASKGQPGQGKNNEQFFGPGTRLTVL.

The CDR3 bases are TGTGCCAGCAGCTTAGGGCAGAACACTGAAGCTTTCTTT. This sequence encodes CASSLGQNTEAFF. The genes are TRBV7-3 and TRBJ1-1; no clear D gene. The CDR3 runs to 13 residues. CDR1 is SGHTA and CDR2 is FQGTGA in the germline V gene. Deletions cut 2 bases from V and 1 base from J, with 5 bases between.

Notes on this clonotype: A junction end diverges from the germline sequence, so it may reflect a read error. The CDR3 sequence is CASSAGTYNEQYF. CDR3 sequence (DNA): TGTGCTAGCAGCGCCGGGACTTACAATGAGCAGTACTTC. This chain connects TRBV7-7 to TRBJ2-7, with a possible D match to TRBD2 (6 bases). The CDR3 is made up of 13 amino acids. Germline V CDR1 and CDR2: SSHAT, FNYEAQ (reference sequence).

This clonotype was detected a few times. CDR3 nucleotide sequence: TGTGCCAATACGGGACTAGCGGGAGCAGATACGCAGTATTTT. Translation gives CANTGLAGADTQYF. The chain uses TRBV7-3 and TRBJ2-3; 14 bases match TRBD2. Germline lookup yields CDR1 SGHTA and CDR2 FQGTGA. V was pared by 10 bases and J by 4 bases, with 4 bases of the junction left unmatched. The CDR3 sequence is 14 residues long.

The rearrangement links TRBV7-2 to TRBJ2-1, with unresolved D. There are 13 residues in the CDR3. Per the germline V gene, CDR1 is SGHTA and CDR2 is FQGNSA. Between the trimmed V and J ends, which lost 3 bases and 4 bases, there was a span of 7 bases. CDR3 in amino acids: CASSLDGYNEQFF. The CDR3 DNA reads TGTGCCAGCAGCTTGGACGGTTACAATGAGCAGTTCTTC.

The J gene is TRBJ2-5, the V gene TRBV7-2; a possible D gene is TRBD2 (6 bases). V was pared by 5 bases and J by 11 bases, with 18 bases between. The CDR3 spans 13 residues. Germline CDR1 reads SGHTA; CDR2 reads FQGNSA. The CDR3 sequence is CASSLRLGGEQYF. CDR3 nucleotides: TGTGCCAGCAGCCTCCGTTTGGGGGGTGAGCAGTACTTC.

This clonotype was counted between two and nine times. The V gene is TRBV7-2, the J gene TRBJ2-4, with 11 bases lining up with TRBD2. The J call may be in error: the DNA end matches TRBJ2-1 better. The germline CDR1 and CDR2 sequences are SGHTA and FQGNSA. The CDR3 contains 14 residues. In DNA, the CDR3 is TGTGCCAGCAGCCTGGGGACTAGCGGCAATGAGCAGTTCTTC. Residues: CASSLGTSGNEQFF.

This clonotype appeared a few times. The chain recombines TRBV6-6 with TRBJ1-1; D is possibly TRBD1 (5 bases). The CDR3 covers 13 residues. V was shortened by 0 bases and J by 6 bases, with 8 bases between the two germline ends. Germline CDR1 is MNHNY and CDR2 is SVGAGI (reference sequence). The CDR3 DNA follows: TGTGCCAGCAGTTACTCGAACAGGCCTGAAGCTTTCTTT. Translating gives CASSYSNRPEAFF.

In its sample, this clonotype was seen many times. The V call is TRBV19, the J call TRBJ1-2; TRBD1 might be the D (5 bases). Germline-derived CDR1 and CDR2 are LNHDA and SQIVND (reference sequence). The germline V and J ends were trimmed by 1 base and 4 bases, with 10 bases remaining between them. The CDR3 loop spans 14 amino acids. The CDR3: CASSIGQGLYGYTF. CDR3 nucleotides: TGTGCCAGTAGTATAGGGCAGGGCCTCTATGGCTACACCTTC.

The chain joins TRBV7-8 to TRBJ2-1; 9 nucleotides align to TRBD1. With the DNA end fitting TRBJ2-5 better, the J assignment may be wrong. CDR1 is SGHVS and CDR2 is FQNEAQ in the germline V gene. This CDR3 is built from 14 residues. The CDR3 region is CASSLRDREETQYF. CDR3 DNA: TGTGCCAGCAGCTTGCGGGACAGGGAAGAGACCCAGTACTTC.

J is TRBJ2-3 and V is TRBV5-1; 8 bases are a match to TRBD2. The CDR3 length is 14 residues. With 4 bases clipped from V and 3 bases from J, the junction kept 4 bases outside the gene matches. Germline lookup yields CDR1 SGHRS and CDR2 YFSETQ. Written as DNA, the CDR3 is TGCGCCAGCAGCGAGCGGGGGAATACAGATACGCAGTATTTT. This encodes CASSERGNTDTQYF.

The chain recombines TRBV10-3 with TRBJ2-5; TRBD1 is a possible D gene (6 bases). The DNA end is more similar to TRBJ2-1, so the J call may be wrong. CDR3 size: 15 residues. CDR1 and CDR2 (germline): ENHRY, SYGVKD. CDR3 nucleotides: TGTGCCATCAGCTCAGGCTGGACAGCCTTCAATGAGCAGTTCTTC. Its translation: CAISSGWTAFNEQFF.

By frequency in the sample, this clonotype is medium-sized. This chain connects TRBV27 to TRBJ2-1; D is uncertain. The CDR3 contains 11 residues. Trimming cost V 6 bases and J 8 bases, with 8 bases left between them. Germline values: CDR1 MNHEY, CDR2 SMNVEV (reference sequence). The CDR3: CASRIYHEQFF. CDR3 coding DNA: TGTGCCAGCAGGATTTACCATGAGCAGTTCTTC.

By its share, this clonotype is medium-sized. The chain is built from TRBV7-6 and TRBJ1-4, with 7 bases lining up with TRBD1. V lost 4 bases, J lost 0 bases, and 2 bases stayed unmatched. Germline-derived CDR1 and CDR2 are SGHVS and FNYEAQ. The CDR3 contains 15 residues. This CDR3 is CASSSGTATNEKLFF. In DNA form, the CDR3 reads TGTGCCAGCAGCTCCGGGACAGCAACTAATGAAAAACTGTTTTTT.

The chain joins TRBV7-2 to TRBJ2-3; 15 positions agree with TRBD2. The length of the CDR3 is 15 residues. The germline CDR1 and CDR2 sequences are SGHTA and FQGNSA. The J segment lost 6 bases and the V segment lost 7 bases, leaving 5 bases of the junction unmatched. DNA for the CDR3: TGTGCCAGCATGTGGGGGACTAGCGGGGGGGATACGCAGTATTTT. Its translation is CASMWGTSGGDTQYF.

This clonotype was counted only a few times. The genes are TRBV27 and TRBJ2-7; no definite D call. The J call may be faulty, since TRBJ1-2 better matches the DNA end. Per germline, CDR1 MNHEY and CDR2 SMNVEV (reference sequence). The CDR3 runs 14 residues. The DNA of the CDR3 is TGTGCCAGCAATCCAACACCGGAGGACTATGGCTACACCTTC. Protein: CASNPTPEDYGYTF.

This chain joins TRBV28 and TRBJ2-1; 7 bases are shared with TRBD2. Per the germline V gene, CDR1 is MDHEN and CDR2 is SYDVKM. With 7 bases clipped from V and 0 bases from J, the junction kept 3 bases outside the gene matches. The CDR3 is made up of 14 amino acids. CDR3 DNA: TGTGCCAGCAACCGGGACTACTCCTACAATGAGCAGTTCTTC. The encoded protein is CASNRDYSYNEQFF.